Shown below are 14 T cell receptor beta chains from a single sample sequenced in a study of Ad26.COV2.S vaccination and SARS-CoV-2 variants. The table came from immunoSEQ multiplex PCR; TCRdb's copy has only in-frame clones and leaves some out. The profile shows about 350,000 clones, 90% to 95% of them singletons. Source: peripheral blood, taken after recovery from COVID-19. All receptors come from a human donor who had recovered from COVID-19.

This chain links TRBV6-2 or TRBV6-3 with TRBJ1-2, with 9 positions matching TRBD1. The V gene's germline CDR1 is MNHEY and CDR2 SVGEGT. Unmatched junction bases numbered 13, after V lost 7 bases and J lost 7 bases. The length of the CDR3 is 15 residues. CDR3 loop: CASTPRRTGVGGYTF. DNA for the CDR3: TGTGCCAGCACCCCCCGGCGGACAGGGGTCGGTGGCTACACCTTC.

The V gene is TRBV9, the J gene TRBJ1-1, with D perhaps matching TRBD1 (6 bases). From germline, CDR1 is SGDLS and CDR2 YYNGEE. The V end was cut by 4 bases, the J end by 0 bases, with 13 bases between. There are 15 residues in the CDR3. CDR3 DNA: TGTGCCAGCAGCTTGCGACAGGACATGAACACTGAAGCTTTCTTT. It encodes CASSLRQDMNTEAFF.

This clone has a single count. The rearrangement uses TRBV2 and TRBJ2-5, with 7 bases matching TRBD1. V shed 5 bases, J shed 1 base, and the junction held 4 bases outside the gene matches. This CDR3 comprises 14 residues. Germline V gene data show CDR1 as SNHLY and CDR2 as FYNNEI. DNA of the CDR3: TGTGCCAGCAGTTTGACAGGGCCCCAAGAGACCCAGTACTTC. This codes for CASSLTGPQETQYF. The whole variable domain, filled in from reference TRBV2 and TRBJ2-5, reads EPEVTQTPSHQVTQMGQEVILRCVPISNHLYFYWYRQILGQKVEFLVSFYNNEISEKSEIFDDQFSVERPDGSNFTLKIRSTKLEDSAMYFCASSLTGPQETQYFGPGTRLLVL.

V and J are TRBV7-9 and TRBJ1-2; weak D call: TRBD1 (5 bases). The V end was cut by 6 bases, the J end by 2 bases, with 16 bases between. Germline V lookup: CDR1 SEHNR, CDR2 FQNEAQ (reference sequence). The CDR3 covers 15 residues. CDR3 region: CASSSGTGPNYGYTF. CDR3 coding DNA: TGTGCCAGCAGTAGCGGGACTGGACCGAACTATGGCTACACCTTC.

This chain uses TRBV12-3 or TRBV12-4 with TRBJ2-5; TRBD2 agrees at 10 bases. Trimming removed 4 bases from V and 4 bases from J; junction bases left unmatched: 0. CDR3 length equals 13 residues. This CDR3 is CASSWTSGETQYF. The CDR3, as DNA: TGTGCCAGCAGTTGGACTAGCGGAGAGACCCAGTACTTC.

The chain is built from TRBV6-1 and TRBJ2-1; 7 nucleotides align to TRBD2. This CDR3 contains 16 residues. V shed 2 bases and J 2 bases; nucleotides not matched to a gene: 6. Germline V CDR1 and CDR2: MNHNS, SASEGT. The CDR3 DNA sequence: TGTGCCAGCAGTGAATTCGCGGGGGAGACCTACAATGAGCAGTTCTTC. This sequence encodes CASSEFAGETYNEQFF.

The rearrangement joins TRBV6-5 to TRBJ2-2, with D possibly TRBD1 on 5 matching bases. The length of the CDR3 is 14 residues. V was pared by 6 bases and J by 4 bases, with 12 bases between. Looked up from germline, CDR1 is MNHEY and CDR2 is SVGAGI. The CDR3 spells CASRNQGPTGELFF. The CDR3 region has the DNA TGTGCCAGCAGGAACCAGGGTCCCACCGGGGAGCTGTTTTTT.

The chain recombines TRBV7-9 with TRBJ2-7; possible D gene TRBD2, 5 bases. CDR1 is SEHNR, CDR2 FQNEAQ, per germline (reference sequence). There are 15 residues in the CDR3. Trimming removed 1 base at V and 4 bases at J, with 14 bases between. CDR3 sequence: CASSLEGSPHYEQYF. In DNA form, the CDR3 reads TGTGCCAGCAGCTTAGAAGGGAGTCCCCATTACGAGCAGTACTTC.

This clone appeared a few times. V and J are TRBV5-6 and TRBJ1-2, with D possibly TRBD1 on 5 matching bases. Looked up from germline, CDR1 is SGHDT and CDR2 is YYEEEE. V was clipped by 4 bases and J by 7 bases, with 11 bases between them. The CDR3 sequence is 12 residues long. The CDR3 loop reads CASSGDGFGYTF. In nucleotides, the CDR3 is TGTGCCAGCAGCGGGGACGGCTTTGGCTACACCTTC.

The V call is TRBV5-4, the J call TRBJ1-2, with 11 bases fitting TRBD1. After removal of 4 bases from V and 4 bases from J, the junction contained 6 bases not matched to a gene. Looked up from germline, CDR1 is SGHNT and CDR2 is YYREEE (reference sequence). The CDR3 has 15 amino acids. The CDR3 nucleotides read TGTGCCAGCAGCCCGAGGACAGGGGGCCTCTATGGCTACACCTTC. This gives the protein CASSPRTGGLYGYTF.

The rearrangement uses TRBV29-1 and TRBJ2-3; D uncertain. Germline V lookup: CDR1 SQVTM, CDR2 ANQGSEA. V was cut by 4 bases and J by 0 bases, with 5 bases left in between. CDR3 length equals 12 residues. The CDR3 nucleotides are TGCAGCGTTGGGCTGAGCACAGATACGCAGTATTTT. Encoded protein: CSVGLSTDTQYF.

J is TRBJ1-5 and V is TRBV15; TRBD1 is a possible D gene (5 bases). The CDR3 covers 15 residues. From germline, CDR1 is LNHNV and CDR2 YYDKDF (reference sequence). Trimming removed 0 bases from V and 3 bases from J, with 9 bases in between. The CDR3 loop is CATSRDGRVNQPQHF. CDR3 DNA: TGTGCCACCAGCAGAGATGGCAGGGTCAATCAGCCCCAGCATTTT.

The chain couples TRBV5-1 to TRBJ1-1; 7 bases match TRBD1. CDR1 is SGHRS, CDR2 YFSETQ, per germline. V shed 7 bases and J 3 bases; nucleotides not matched to a gene: 6. The CDR3 is 13 residues long. The CDR3 spells CASGMQGDTEAFF. The CDR3, as DNA: TGCGCCAGCGGTATGCAGGGGGACACTGAAGCTTTCTTT.

V and J are TRBV2 and TRBJ2-7, with no clear D. The CDR3 is 13 amino acids. V lost 0 bases and J 3 bases, leaving 6 bases between the germline ends. The germline V gene has CDR1 SNHLY and CDR2 FYNNEI. CDR3 in amino acids: CASSEAGVYEQYF. The CDR3 bases are TGTGCCAGCAGTGAAGCGGGCGTCTACGAGCAGTACTTC.